This TCR beta chain was identified during a study of cytomegalovirus exposure and HLA in healthy donors. Study-wide points: By a later analysis, the bulk of CMV-associated TCR beta chains appeared HLA-restricted. A later analysis linked around 17,000 TCR beta sequences to HLA alleles at 0.05 false discovery rate.

By share, this clone ranks as medium-sized (0.01 to 0.1%). Its specificity is unknown. A multiplex PCR was run with 60 Vbeta primers and 13 Jbeta primers. Here immunoSEQ multiplex PCR was the method, and the copy in TCRdb shows in-frame clones only, minus some. The data show some 130,000 clones, 65% to 85% seen once. There are 19 residues in the CDR3. V dropped 4 bases and J dropped 2 bases, with 25 bases sitting between them. Germline CDR1 reads SGHAT; CDR2 reads FQNNGV. The clonotype originates from a man under 40 in good health and CMV-seronegative. Material: PBMCs. The rearrangement uses TRBV11-2 and TRBJ2-3; D not resolved. The CDR3 region has the DNA TGTGCCAGCAGCTCGAGCGTCACCCCCGGGTATTCGTACACAGATACGCAGTATTTT. This sequence encodes CASSSSVTPGYSYTDTQYF.